This TCR beta chain emerged from a study of CD8 T cells in ankylosing spondylitis. A single record per CDR3 protein comes from TCRdb applying MiXCR to the 5' RACE reads. The table shows around 160,000 distinct CDR3 sequences, with roughly 11% occurring only once. The table lists this clonotype with many counts. The sample was blood, either unsorted or a sorted T cell fraction (not recorded which). The TCR was taken from a male donor with ankylosing spondylitis or in good health (not recorded which).

The CDR3 coding sequence is TGTGCCACCAGTGATTGGACAGGGAACACCGGGGAGCTGTTTTTT. This gives the protein CATSDWTGNTGELFF. The chain carries TRBV24-1 and TRBJ2-2; 7 bases match TRBD1. The CDR3 sequence is 15 residues long. After removal of 2 bases from V and 1 base from J, the junction contained 0 bases not matched to a gene. Germline-derived CDR1 and CDR2 are KGHDR and SFDVKD.